This T cell receptor (beta chain) was identified during a study of blood T cell repertoires in COVID-19. Study information: COVID-19 samples collected from the United States, Italy and Spain covered acute and convalescent phases.

Authors' processing steps: Estimation of nucleated cell counts relied on the amplification of reference gene primers. The assay was immunoSEQ multiplex PCR, and TCRdb's table has in-frame clones only and misses some. The DNA was the basis for D and trimming; V, J and clone size are from that table. The top ten hold more than 9% of the sample, which has more than 300,000 clones, more than 75% seen once. Patients at the Seattle site were enrolled during active infection and followed longitudinally. Per the germline V gene, CDR1 is LGHNA and CDR2 is YSLEER. The CDR3 loop spans 15 amino acids. V was pared by 3 bases and J by 5 bases, with 16 bases between. This clone appeared once.

The specimen sequenced was peripheral blood. The TCR was taken from a woman in her twenties or thirties with COVID-19, enrolled during active disease. The chain is built from TRBV4-3 and TRBJ1-2; TRBD1 is a possible D gene (5 bases). In DNA, the CDR3 is TGCGCCAGCAGCCATTTTAAGGCGCCAGGGTATGGCTACACCTTC. It codes for CASSHFKAPGYGYTF.